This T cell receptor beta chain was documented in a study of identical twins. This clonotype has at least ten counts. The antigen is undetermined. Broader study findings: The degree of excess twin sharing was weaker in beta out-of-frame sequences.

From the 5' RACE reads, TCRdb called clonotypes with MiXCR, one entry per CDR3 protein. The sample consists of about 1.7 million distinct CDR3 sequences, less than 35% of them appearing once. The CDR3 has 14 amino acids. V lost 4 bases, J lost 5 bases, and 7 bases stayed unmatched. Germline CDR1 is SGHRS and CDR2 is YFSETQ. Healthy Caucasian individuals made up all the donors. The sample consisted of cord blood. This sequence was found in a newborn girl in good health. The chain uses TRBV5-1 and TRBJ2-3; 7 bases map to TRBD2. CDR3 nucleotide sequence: TGCGCCAGCAGCCACGGGGGGAAAGAAGATACGCAGTATTTT. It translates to CASSHGGKEDTQYF.